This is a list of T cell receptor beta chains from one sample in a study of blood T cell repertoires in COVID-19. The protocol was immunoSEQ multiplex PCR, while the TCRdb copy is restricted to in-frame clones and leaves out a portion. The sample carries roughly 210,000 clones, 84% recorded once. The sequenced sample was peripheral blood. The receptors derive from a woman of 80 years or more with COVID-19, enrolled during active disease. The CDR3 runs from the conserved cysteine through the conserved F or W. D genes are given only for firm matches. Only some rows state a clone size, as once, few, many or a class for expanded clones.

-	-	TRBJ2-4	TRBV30	TGTGCCTGGAGTGTCCAGGGATCGGACATTCAGTACTTC	CAWSVQGSDIQYF
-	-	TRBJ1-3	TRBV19	TGTGCCAGTGGACAGAAGGCTGGAAACACCATATATTTT	CASGQKAGNTIYF
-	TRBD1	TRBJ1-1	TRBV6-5	TGTGCCAGCAGTTCCTGGACAGGAGGAAGGGCCACTGAAGCTTTCTTT	CASSSWTGGRATEAFF
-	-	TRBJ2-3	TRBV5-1	TGCGCCAGCAGTCAATTTGGCACAGATACGCAGTATTTT	CASSQFGTDTQYF
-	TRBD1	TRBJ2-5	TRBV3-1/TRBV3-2	TGTGCCAGCAGCCAAGTGGACAGGGACGTTGACTTC	CASSQVDRDVDF
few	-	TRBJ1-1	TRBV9	TGTGCCAGCAGCGTAGTAAGAGATTTGGACACTGAAGCTTTCTTT	CASSVVRDLDTEAFF
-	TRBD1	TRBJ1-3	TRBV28	TGTGCCAGCATTACAGGGGGTACGGACACCATATATTTT	CASITGGTDTIYF
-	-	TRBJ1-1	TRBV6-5	TGTGCCAGCAGTTACGGGCAGGCTTCTGAAGCTTTCTTT	CASSYGQASEAFF
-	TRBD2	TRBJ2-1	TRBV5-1	TGCGCCAGCAGCGAACTAGCGGGGGGAGACAATGAGCAGTTCTTC	CASSELAGGDNEQFF
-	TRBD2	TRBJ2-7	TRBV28	TGTGCCAGTTCTAGCGGGGGGTTCTACGAGCAGTACTTC	CASSSGGFYEQYF
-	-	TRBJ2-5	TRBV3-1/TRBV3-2	TGTGCCAGCAGCCGCGGGACTCCTTTAGAGACCCAGTACTTC	CASSRGTPLETQYF
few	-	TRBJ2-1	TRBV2	TGTGCCAGCAGTGAAGACAGGCCCGGCAATGAGCAGTTCTTC	CASSEDRPGNEQFF
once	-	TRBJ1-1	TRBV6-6	TGTGCCAGCAGTACCGGGTCCAACACTGAAGCTTTCTTT	CASSTGSNTEAFF
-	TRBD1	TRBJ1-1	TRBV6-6	TGTGCCAGCACCAGGACAGGGGTGACTGAAGCTTTCTTT	CASTRTGVTEAFF
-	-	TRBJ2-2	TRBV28	TGTGCCAGCCGAGGGAACACCGGGGAGCTGTTTTTT	CASRGNTGELFF
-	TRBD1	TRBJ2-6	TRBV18	TGTGCCAGCTCACCTCCGGGACAGCTTACCTCTGGGGCCAACGTCCTGACTTTC	CASSPPGQLTSGANVLTF
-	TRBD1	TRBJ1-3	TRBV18	TGTGCCAGCTCCGAGACAGGGTCTGGAAACACCATATATTTT	CASSETGSGNTIYF
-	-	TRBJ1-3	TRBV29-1	TGCAGCGTCCGCAAGGGGGGGGTCGGAGGAAACACCATATATTTT	CSVRKGGVGGNTIYF
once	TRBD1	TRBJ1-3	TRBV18	TGTGCCAGCTCACCCACACAGGGGGCATCTGGAAACACCATATATTTT	CASSPTQGASGNTIYF
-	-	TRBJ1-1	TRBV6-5	TGTGCCAGCAGTACCAGAGGTAAAGGGAACACTGAAGCTTTCTTT	CASSTRGKGNTEAFF
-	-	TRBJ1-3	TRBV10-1	TGCGCCAGCAGGACACAGGGACACTCTGGAAACACCATATATTTT	CASRTQGHSGNTIYF
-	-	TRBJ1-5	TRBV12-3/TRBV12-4	TGTGCCAGCAGTTTGACAGACAATCAGCCCCAGCATTTT	CASSLTDNQPQHF
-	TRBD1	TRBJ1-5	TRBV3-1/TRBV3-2	TGTGCCAGCAGCCATGGACAGGGATTTAGTCAGCCCCAGCATTTT	CASSHGQGFSQPQHF
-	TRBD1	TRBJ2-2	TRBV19	TGTGCCAGTACCCCGGACAGGAGCACCGGGGAGCTGTTTTTT	CASTPDRSTGELFF
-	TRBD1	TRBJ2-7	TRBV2	TGTGCCAGCAGTGATCTGGGACAGACTTACGAGCAGTACTTC	CASSDLGQTYEQYF
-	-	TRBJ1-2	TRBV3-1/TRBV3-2	TGTGCCAGCAGCCAAGAGGGATTCGGGAATGGCTACACCTTC	CASSQEGFGNGYTF
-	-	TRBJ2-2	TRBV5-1	TGCGCCAGCAGCTTGGGTTCCGGACTGTTCACCGGGGAGCTGTTTTTT	CASSLGSGLFTGELFF
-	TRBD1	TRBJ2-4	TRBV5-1	TGCGCCAGCAGCTTGGAAGGGGGCCGAGCCAAAAACATTCAGTACTTC	CASSLEGGRAKNIQYF
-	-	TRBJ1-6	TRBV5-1	TGCGCCAGCAGCTTGGGTTCGGGGAACAATTCACCCCTCCACTTT	CASSLGSGNNSPLHF
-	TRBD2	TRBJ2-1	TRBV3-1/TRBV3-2	TGTGCCAGCCGGACTAGCGGGGGGGGTACCTACAATGAGCAGTTCTTC	CASRTSGGGTYNEQFF
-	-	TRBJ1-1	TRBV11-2	TGTGCCAGCAGCCCACAGGCAATGAACACTGAAGCTTTCTTT	CASSPQAMNTEAFF
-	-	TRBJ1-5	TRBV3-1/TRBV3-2	TGTGCCACCGGCACACAGAACGCGCAGCCCCAGCATTTT	CATGTQNAQPQHF
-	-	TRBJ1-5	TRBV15	TGTGCCACCGCTCGAACAGGAAGCAATCAGCCCCAGCATTTT	CATARTGSNQPQHF
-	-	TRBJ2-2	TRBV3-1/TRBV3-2	TGTGCCAGCAGCCAAAAGAGCAGGGGCGGGGAGCTGTTTTTT	CASSQKSRGGELFF
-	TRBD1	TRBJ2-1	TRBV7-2	TGTGCCAGCAGCCTCAACGACAGGGGCGAGCAGTTCTTC	CASSLNDRGEQFF
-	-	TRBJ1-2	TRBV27	TGTGCCAGCAGTCAGAGGCGGGCCGATGGTAGCTATGGCTACACCTTC	CASSQRRADGSYGYTF
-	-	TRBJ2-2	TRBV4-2	TGTGCCAGCAGCCAGCGCCTACTAGCCGCAAGCACCGGGGAGCTGTTTTTT	CASSQRLLAASTGELFF
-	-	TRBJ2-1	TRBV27	TGTGCCAGCGGGGGGGCTAACGACTACAATGAGCAGTTCTTC	CASGGANDYNEQFF
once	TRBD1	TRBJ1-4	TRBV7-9	TGTGCCAGCAGCCCTCCCGGGACAGGGGAAGAAAAACTGTTTTTT	CASSPPGTGEEKLFF
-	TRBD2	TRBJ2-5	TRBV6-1	TGTGCCAGCAGTGAAAGGACTAGCGGTATACAAGAGACCCAGTACTTC	CASSERTSGIQETQYF
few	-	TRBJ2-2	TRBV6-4	TGTGCCAGCAGCCCAGGGGGGAGGAACACCGGGGAGCTGTTTTTT	CASSPGGRNTGELFF
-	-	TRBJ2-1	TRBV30	TGTGCCTGGAGTGGAGGGACCTACAATGAGCAGTTCTTC	CAWSGGTYNEQFF
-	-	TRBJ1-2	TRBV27	TGTGCCAGCAGTTTGTCGGGTCAGCGGGGCTACACCTTC	CASSLSGQRGYTF
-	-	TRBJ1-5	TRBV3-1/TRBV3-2	TGTGCCAGGTACAGGGTTCGGTGTCCCCCCTCGGGTTTACAGCCCCAGCATTTT	CARYRVRCPPSGLQPQHF
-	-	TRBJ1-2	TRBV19	TGTGCCAGTAAGGTCCCGGGATCCGGGAATTATGGCTACACCTTC	CASKVPGSGNYGYTF
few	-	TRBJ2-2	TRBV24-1	TGTGCCACCAGTGATAACCAGGCGTCGGTCACCGGGGAGCTGTTTTTT	CATSDNQASVTGELFF
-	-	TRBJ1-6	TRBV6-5	TGTGCCAGCACCAGCGGGGGGCAAAATTCACCCCTCCACTTT	CASTSGGQNSPLHF
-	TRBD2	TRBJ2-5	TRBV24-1	TGTGCCACCAGTGATTTCGGCGGGGGGGTCGGGGAGACCCAGTACTTC	CATSDFGGGVGETQYF
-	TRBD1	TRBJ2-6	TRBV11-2	TGTGCCAGCAGCAAAACCGGGACAGCCCTCTCTGGGGCCAACGTCCTGACTTTC	CASSKTGTALSGANVLTF
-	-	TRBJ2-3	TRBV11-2	TGTGCCAGCAGCTTAGGTGCCGGGGTTAGCACAGATACGCAGTATTTT	CASSLGAGVSTDTQYF
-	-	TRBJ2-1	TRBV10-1	TGCGCCAGCAGTGAGGACGGGCGGGGGCGCTCCGGTGAGCAGTTCTTC	CASSEDGRGRSGEQFF
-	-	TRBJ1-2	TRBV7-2	TGTGCCAGCAGCCAGGATCCAGTCCGAGGCTACACCTTC	CASSQDPVRGYTF
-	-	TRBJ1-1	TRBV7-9	TGTGCCAGCAGCTTAGGGGTCGGGGACACTGAAGCTTTCTTT	CASSLGVGDTEAFF
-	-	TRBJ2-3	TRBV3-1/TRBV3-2	TGTGCCAGCAGCCCGGAGCGCACAGATACGCAGTATTTT	CASSPERTDTQYF
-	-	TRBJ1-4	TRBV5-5	TGTGCCAGCAGCGCCGCGGGTGGTCCTAATGAAAAACTGTTTTTT	CASSAAGGPNEKLFF